The clone carrying this T cell receptor (beta chain) was detected only a few times. Antigen: not known. The sample originates from a study of radiotherapy plus CTLA-4 blockade in lung cancer. Study-wide points: After radiotherapy and ipilimumab, tumor-derived clones expanded in peripheral blood.

Germline V gene sequence: CDR1 MNHNS, CDR2 SASEGT. The CDR3 is 15 amino acids. Deletions cut 0 bases from V and 3 bases from J, with 12 bases between. Libraries were prepared by immunoSEQ multiplex PCR; TCRdb keeps only in-frame clonotypes and omits some of them. Seen here are tens of thousands of clones, 79% observed once, and the top ten hold approximately 15%. The chain combines TRBV6-1 with TRBJ2-7, with D unresolved. The sequence was obtained from a human donor with non-small cell lung cancer that progressed on radiotherapy plus ipilimumab. The sample in question was peripheral blood, obtained from a patient treated with radiotherapy plus ipilimumab. The CDR3 loop is CASSEAVDRLYEQYF. In DNA, the CDR3 is TGTGCCAGCAGTGAAGCGGTAGACCGGCTCTACGAGCAGTACTTC.